This TCR beta chain was identified in a study of beta chain features in type 1 diabetes. General study findings and limits: More deletions and fewer insertions at VDJ junctions were found in patients with type 1 diabetes.

Donors contributed one heparinised blood draw apiece, averaging about 120 mL. Concerning this clone: Its antigen remains unidentified.

Expressed TCRB transcripts were sequenced because the isolated RNA had all been reverse transcribed beforehand. Method: immunoSEQ multiplex PCR; TCRdb's copy keeps in-frame clones and lacks some. The sample lists more than 150,000 clones, approximately 13% occurring once. Input material: central memory CD4+ T cells from blood. The source of this sequence is a young woman in good health.

CDR3: CASSVAGSSNQPQHF. The CDR3 DNA reads as TGTGCCAGCAGCGTAGCAGGTAGTAGCAATCAGCCCCAGCATTTT. The V call is TRBV9, the J call TRBJ1-5; D uncertain. Germline CDR1 and CDR2: SGDLS and YYNGEE. V lost 0 bases and J lost 0, with 7 bases in between. This CDR3 has 15 residues.